This note documents a single T cell receptor (beta chain) sequence. Its binding antigen is unknown. No much larger clonotype is one base removed from it; base qualities were not supplied. Trimming removed 4 bases from V and 5 bases from J, leaving 15 bases between the germline ends. Including cysteine and phenylalanine, the CDR3 has 15 amino acids. The kept DNA is CDR3 alone, 45 bases in frame from the first base. The germline V gene sets CDR1 to LGHNA and CDR2 to YNFKEQ. Participants in the prospective study were aged about 18 to 100 years, lived in 20 to 30 United States geographic areas, and enrolled through a virtual design. In the prospective study, cohorts were assigned on the basis of participant-reported clinical history obtained from a screening survey and a study questionnaire. ImmuneRACE Cohort 3 recovered participants were defined by two consecutive negative NP/OP PCR tests, healthcare professional clearance, or symptom resolution. In the prospective study, mobile phlebotomists collected whole blood, serum and a nasopharyngeal or oropharyngeal swab from each participant. Over a roughly 2-month period, participants in the prospective study had the option of providing additional blood draws and questionnaires. Blood samples from the prospective study were shipped frozen or at room temperature prior to DNA extraction.

This sample is drawn from a study of blood T cell repertoires in COVID-19 (dated by TCRdb to the early 2020s). With regard to the full study: Collaborator samples came from the United States, Italy and Spain and covered acute and convalescent phases of COVID-19. The repertoires were released in a freely available public database intended as a resource for research on the immune response to SARS-CoV-2. Deeply sampled blood TCRbeta repertoires from subjects exposed to, actively infected with, or recovered from COVID-19 were included in the dataset. HLA class I and class II types, where available, came from metadata supplied by the sample provider rather than from assay-based typing. Samples came from the ongoing ImmuneRACE study (first 160 participants) plus 1,254 subjects from 6 global collaborators. A de-identified subject ID, COVID-19 status, age in years and sex were almost always included in the sample metadata. The prospective study material was composed of cDNA or gDNA derived from T cells, B-cell-depleted T cells, or PBMCs. Overall results and qualifications from the work: The amount of clinical and demographic metadata varied by source and participant and was provided uncurated.

TCRbeta CDR3 regions were amplified from genomic DNA using the immunoSEQ Assay, a bias-controlled multiplex PCR. In the paper's pipeline: The number of nucleated cells in each sample was estimated from the amplification of reference gene primers within the assay. To quantify the absolute abundance of each unique TCRbeta CDR3 rearrangement, sequence reads were collapsed and filtered. For each sample, productive Simpson clonality was calculated as the square root of Simpson's diversity index across productive rearrangements. The table was pulled from immuneACCESS by TCRdb, which kept in-frame rearrangements only. Such tables lose some clones; where checked, under half of the loss comes from unresolved V genes, and the rest has no known cause. Clone size and V and J calls were adopted from that table, with D and trimming inferred from the DNA. For this sample there are more than 250,000 clones; roughly 90% appear just once. Around 20% of the sample rests with the top ten.

The V gene is TRBV4-2 and the J gene is TRBJ2-1; the D gene is perhaps TRBD2, from 6 matching bases. This sequence was found in a woman younger than 45 who had recovered from COVID-19. The sequenced material came from PBMCs or T cells enriched from blood (not recorded which). This receptor carries the CDR3 CASSPDRERDNEQFF. The DNA is as follows: TGTGCCAGCAGCCCCGATCGGGAGAGGGACAATGAGCAGTTCTTC.